The 7 T cell receptor beta chains below come from one sample, sequenced in a study of T cell repertoires in aging, cancer and after chemotherapy. Peripheral blood genomic DNA, not sorted cells or RNA, was the template. TRB rearrangements spanning V, D and J were amplified using mixed TRB-A/B primers. TCRdb analysed the multiplex PCR reads with MiXCR anew, one entry per CDR3 protein. The sample includes over 5,500 distinct CDR3 sequences, less than 35% of them seen just once. Sequencing was carried out using blood. The source is a human donor with a blood cancer.

This sequence joins TRBV29-1 and TRBJ2-3; 8 bases match TRBD2. CDR3 length: 13 residues. Germline V gene lookup returns CDR1 SQVTM and CDR2 ANQGSEA. V dropped 4 bases and J dropped 1; count of bases not matched to a gene: 1. CDR3 region: CSVAGGGTDTQYF. The CDR3 DNA is TGCAGCGTTGCGGGGGGGGGCACAGATACGCAGTATTTT.

The V gene is TRBV19, the J gene TRBJ2-2; TRBD1 is a possible D gene (5 bases). The CDR3 runs to 12 residues. CDR1 and CDR2 from the germline V gene are LNHDA and SQIVND (reference sequence). V lost 10 bases, J lost 1 base, and 7 bases lay in between. The CDR3 is CATGQNTGELFF. For the CDR3, the DNA is TGTGCCACCGGACAGAACACCGGGGAGCTGTTTTTT.

The chain links TRBV12-3 or TRBV12-4 to TRBJ1-1; D not resolved. This CDR3 is built from 13 residues. V was shortened by 6 bases and J by 1 base, with 9 bases between the two germline ends. Written as DNA, the CDR3 is TGTGCCAGCAGCGAACAGAGGAACACTGAAGCTTTCTTT. Protein sequence: CASSEQRNTEAFF.

The gene calls are TRBV7-2 and TRBJ2-2; 13 bases are shared with TRBD2. Trimming removed 1 base from V and 8 bases from J; junction bases left unmatched: 4. The CDR3 is 16 residues long. Germline V gene lookup returns CDR1 SGHTA and CDR2 FQGNSA. The CDR3 DNA sequence: TGTGCCAGCAGCTTAGAACTAGCGGGGGGGCTGGGGGAGCTGTTTTTT. It specifies CASSLELAGGLGELFF. The variable domain in full, completed from reference TRBV7-2 and TRBJ2-2, reads GAGVSQSPSNKVTEKGKDVELRCDPISGHTALYWYRQSLGQGLEFLIYFQGNSAPDKSGLPSDRFSAERTGGSVSTLTIQRTQQEDSAVYLCASSLELAGGLGELFFGEGSRLTVL.

This clonotype has only a few counts. This chain links TRBV12-3 or TRBV12-4 with TRBJ1-5; TRBD1 aligns across 9 bases. Trimming cost V 3 bases and J 5 bases; bases outside gene matches: 2. The CDR3 is made up of 14 amino acids. The CDR3 DNA reads as TGTGCCAGCAGTTTGTGGGACAGGGATCAGCCCCAGCATTTT. Translation: CASSLWDRDQPQHF.

Judged by abundance, this clonotype is medium-sized. This sequence joins TRBV29-1 and TRBJ1-1; D possibly corresponds to TRBD1 (5 bases). CDR1 and CDR2 from the germline V gene are SQVTM and ANQGSEA. Trimming took off 6 bases at V and 3 bases at J, with 17 bases between the two ends. CDR3 length: 14 residues. Here the CDR3 reads CSVAPRTGDTEAFF. DNA for the CDR3: TGCAGCGTGGCCCCTAGGACGGGGGACACTGAAGCTTTCTTT. Full variable domain (outside the CDR3, taken from reference TRBV29-1 and TRBJ1-1): SAVISQKPSRDICQRGTSLTIQCQVDSQVTMMFWYRQQPGQSLTLIATANQGSEATYESGFVIDKFPISRPNLTFSTLTVSNMSPEDSSIYLCSVAPRTGDTEAFFGQGTRLTVV.

This clonotype occurred a few times. One end of the junction varies from germline; a read error may be responsible. The CDR3 DNA follows: TGCGCCAGCAGCCAGACGGGACAGGGTCCTAGGGTAAACGATGAGCAGTTCTTC. As protein: CASSQTGQGPRVNDEQFF. This chain connects TRBV4-2 to TRBJ2-1; 9 bases align to TRBD1. This CDR3 region has 18 residues. Germline V lookup: CDR1 LGHNA, CDR2 YNFKEQ.